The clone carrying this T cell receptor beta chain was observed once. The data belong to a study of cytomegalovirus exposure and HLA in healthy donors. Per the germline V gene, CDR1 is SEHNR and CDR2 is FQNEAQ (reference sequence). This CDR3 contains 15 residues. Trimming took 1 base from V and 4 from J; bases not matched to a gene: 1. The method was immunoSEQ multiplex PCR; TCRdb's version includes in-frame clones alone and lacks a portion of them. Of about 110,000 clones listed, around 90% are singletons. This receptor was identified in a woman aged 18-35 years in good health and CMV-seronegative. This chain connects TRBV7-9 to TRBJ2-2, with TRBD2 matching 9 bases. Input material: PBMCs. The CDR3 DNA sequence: TGTGCCAGCAGCTTAGTAGCGGGGGTCACCGGGGAGCTGTTTTTT. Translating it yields CASSLVAGVTGELFF.